This T cell receptor beta chain was identified in a study of post-analysis software for immune sequencing data. Study findings and constraints: Patients used about five TRBV segments, including TRBV5-6, TRBV5-1 and TRBV20-1, more often than controls. Analysis by F measure revealed that same-batch samples clustered strongly together. Significantly lower normalized Chao1 diversity was found in patients with multiple sclerosis relative to controls.

V trimming: 6 bases; J trimming: 4 bases; junction bases outside the gene matches: 17. This CDR3 comprises 17 residues. In its sample, this clonotype was seen many times. Its antigen is unidentified. The library was made from cDNA and included unique molecular identifiers. TCRdb recomputed calls from the PCR reads with MiXCR, one row per CDR3 protein. The sample lists roughly 570,000 distinct CDR3 sequences; under 40% were seen once. The rearrangement uses TRBV12-3 or TRBV12-4 and TRBJ2-5; TRBD2 aligns across 7 bases. Source material: blood. This TCR was recovered from a girl younger than 18 with multiple sclerosis. CDR3 in amino acids: CASSQSVRASGGETQYF. The DNA for the CDR3 is TGTGCCAGCAGCCAGTCCGTTCGGGCTTCGGGAGGAGAGACCCAGTACTTC.